Below, 17 T cell receptor beta chains from the same sample are listed, as sequenced in a study of blood T cell repertoires in COVID-19. Generated by immunoSEQ multiplex PCR, the TCRdb table keeps only in-frame clones and is missing some. The sample gives hundreds of thousands of clones, 75% to 85% of which show up once; 4% to 5% is in the top ten. The specimen sequenced was peripheral blood. Receptors were obtained from a woman aged 70-85 years with acute or convalescent COVID-19.

The V gene is TRBV7-2, the J gene TRBJ1-1; TRBD1 matches 11 bases. Germline V gene lookup returns CDR1 SGHTA and CDR2 FQGNSA. The CDR3 length is 15 residues. Germline trimming cut 4 bases from V and 6 bases from J; bases unmatched to any gene: 7. Here the CDR3 reads CASSYSGTGGPEAFF. DNA of the CDR3: TGTGCCAGCAGCTACTCCGGGACAGGGGGTCCTGAAGCTTTCTTT.

This clone was found a few times. V and J are TRBV18 and TRBJ1-3, with D possibly TRBD1 on 5 matching bases. CDR1 KGHSH and CDR2 LQKENI come from the germline V gene. The CDR3 loop spans 15 amino acids. The V end lost 6 bases, the J end lost 1 base, and 13 bases lay between the germline ends. For the CDR3, the DNA is TGTGCCAGCTCGCTGACAGCTACGTCTGGAAACACCATATATTTT. Protein product: CASSLTATSGNTIYF.

The V and J genes are TRBV18 and TRBJ1-2, with 8 positions matching TRBD1. The CDR3 sequence is 14 residues long. With 3 bases clipped from V and 7 bases from J, the junction kept 7 bases outside the gene matches. From germline, CDR1 is KGHSH and CDR2 LQKENI. CDR3 amino acids: CASSPETGATGYTF. CDR3 in DNA: TGTGCCAGCTCACCTGAGACAGGGGCAACTGGCTACACCTTC.

The rearrangement links TRBV4-2 to TRBJ2-1; D unclear. The V gene lost 3 bases and the J gene lost 6 bases, with 15 bases spanning the gap. The CDR3 spans 15 residues. CDR1 LGHNA and CDR2 YNFKEQ come from the germline V gene. The DNA of the CDR3 is TGTGCCAGCAGCCAGGCTGCCCGGAGCGCCAATGAGCAGTTCTTC. Protein: CASSQAARSANEQFF.

This CDR3 reads CASRAIQPQHF. DNA of the CDR3: TGTGCCAGCAGGGCTATTCAGCCCCAGCATTTT. The rearrangement links TRBV19 to TRBJ1-5; weak D call: TRBD1 (5 bases). V was shortened by 9 bases and J by 6 bases, with 9 bases between the two germline ends. The CDR3 spans 11 residues. Germline loops: CDR1 LNHDA, CDR2 SQIVND (reference sequence).

This chain uses TRBV4-3 with TRBJ1-6, with TRBD1 identical over 7 bases. Losses at the gene ends were 1 base for V and 4 bases for J; bases not matched to a gene: 1. The CDR3 is 15 amino acids. CDR1 is LGHNA, CDR2 YSLEER, per germline. In DNA form, the CDR3 reads TGCGCCAGCAGCCAAGCGACAGGGTATAATTCACCCCTCCACTTT. Protein sequence: CASSQATGYNSPLHF.

This clone was counted a few times. CDR3 in DNA: TGTGCCAGCAGCACCGGGACTAGCGGGGGGGCAGGCCCAGATACGCAGTATTTT. Translating gives CASSTGTSGGAGPDTQYF. The chain carries TRBV27 and TRBJ2-3; 16 positions agree with TRBD2. The CDR3 runs to 18 residues. The V and J ends lost 6 bases and 4 bases, in that order; junction bases with no gene match: 10. Germline CDR1 reads MNHEY; CDR2 reads SMNVEV (reference sequence).

This chain links TRBV6-2 or TRBV6-3 with TRBJ1-1; weak D call: TRBD1 (5 bases). The germline CDR1 and CDR2 sequences are MNHEY and SVGEGT. This CDR3 has 16 amino acids. Trimming removed 2 bases from V and 3 bases from J, with 16 bases in between. This CDR3 is CASSYTGGSTDTEAFF. The CDR3 region has the DNA TGTGCCAGCAGTTACACGGGGGGTTCAACGGACACTGAAGCTTTCTTT.

V usage is TRBV4-1 and J usage is TRBJ1-3; D is ambiguous. The germline CDR1 and CDR2 sequences are MGHRA and YSYEKL. The CDR3 loop spans 13 amino acids. V gave up 4 bases and J gave up 1 base, with 5 bases separating them. Written as DNA, the CDR3 is TGCGCCAGCAGCCCCCTTTCTGGAAACACCATATATTTT. Protein product: CASSPLSGNTIYF.

This rearrangement joins TRBV24-1 to TRBJ2-3; TRBD1 aligns across 12 bases. Germline CDR1 is KGHDR and CDR2 is SFDVKD. V shed 1 base, J shed 6 bases, and the junction held 7 bases outside the gene matches. The CDR3 sequence is 17 residues long. CDR3 residues: CATSDFGTGGRGDTQYF. The CDR3 DNA is TGTGCCACCAGTGATTTCGGGACAGGGGGCCGGGGTGATACGCAGTATTTT.

A single count supports this clone. The chain links TRBV3-1 (or the pseudogene TRBV3-2) to TRBJ2-1; 8 nucleotides match TRBD2. Trimming removed 4 bases from V and 6 bases from J; junction bases left unmatched: 5. In germline, CDR1 is LGHDT, CDR2 YNNKEL (reference sequence). There are 14 residues in the CDR3. CDR3: CASSPTGGPNEQFF. The DNA for the CDR3 is TGTGCCAGCAGCCCAACGGGGGGGCCCAATGAGCAGTTCTTC.

The V call is TRBV19, the J call TRBJ2-3; 8 bases fit TRBD1. V shed 5 bases, J shed 9 bases, and the junction held 13 bases outside the gene matches. Germline CDR1 LNHDA, CDR2 SQIVND (reference sequence). There are 15 residues in the CDR3. As DNA, the CDR3 is TGTGCCAGTAGTCCCGACAGGGGCCCTCGTATGACGCAGTATTTT. Translated: CASSPDRGPRMTQYF.

The chain couples TRBV6-5 to TRBJ1-5, with D uncertain. Trimming removed 7 bases from V and 8 bases from J, with 15 bases in between. Germline CDR1 is MNHEY and CDR2 is SVGAGI. The CDR3 is made up of 13 amino acids. The DNA of the CDR3 is TGTGCCAGCATTAGAACCGCCCGGGAGCCCCAGCATTTT. Amino acids: CASIRTAREPQHF.

The rearrangement links TRBV16 to TRBJ1-1; D is undetermined. Germline assignment: CDR1 KGHSY and CDR2 FQNENV. The CDR3 is 16 amino acids. Trimming cost V 0 bases and J 0 bases, with 11 bases left between them. The CDR3 DNA reads as TGTGCCAGCAGCCAATCGAGGGCGCCCTTGAACACTGAAGCTTTCTTT. It codes for CASSQSRAPLNTEAFF.

The gene calls are TRBV5-4 and TRBJ1-1; a possible D gene is TRBD1 (5 bases). The CDR3 loop spans 11 amino acids. CDR1 is SGHNT and CDR2 is YYREEE in the germline V gene (reference sequence). The V end lost 4 bases, the J end lost 8 bases, and 9 bases lay between the germline ends. CDR3 in amino acids: CASSRNREAFF. As DNA, the CDR3 is TGTGCCAGCAGCCGCAACAGGGAAGCTTTCTTT. The variable domain in full, with the rest retrieved from reference TRBV5-4 and TRBJ1-1, is ETGVTQSPTHLIKTRGQQVTLRCSSQSGHNTVSWYQQALGQGPQFIFQYYREEENGRGNFPPRFSGLQFPNYSSELNVNALELDDSALYLCASSRNREAFFGQGTRLTVV.

The V and J genes are TRBV18 and TRBJ2-3, with 7 bases identical to TRBD2. V lost 3 bases to trimming and J lost 3 bases; unmatched junction nucleotides: 12. The germline V gene encodes CDR1 KGHSH and CDR2 LQKENI. The CDR3 has 17 amino acids. CDR3 loop: CASSPTGGQMGTDTQYF. CDR3 nucleotides: TGTGCCAGCTCACCTACGGGGGGTCAAATGGGAACAGATACGCAGTATTTT.

J is TRBJ1-1 and V is TRBV7-2, with 8 positions matching TRBD1. Germline-derived CDR1 and CDR2 are SGHTA and FQGNSA. This CDR3 is 15 amino acids long. With V trimmed by 4 bases and J by 4 bases, 8 bases remained unmatched. The CDR3 nucleotides read TGTGCCAGCAGCTCCCGGACAGGGTTGAGCACTGAAGCTTTCTTT. Translating it yields CASSSRTGLSTEAFF. The full variable domain, rest sourced from reference TRBV7-2 and TRBJ1-1, is GAGVSQSPSNKVTEKGKDVELRCDPISGHTALYWYRQSLGQGLEFLIYFQGNSAPDKSGLPSDRFSAERTGGSVSTLTIQRTQQEDSAVYLCASSSRTGLSTEAFFGQGTRLTVV.